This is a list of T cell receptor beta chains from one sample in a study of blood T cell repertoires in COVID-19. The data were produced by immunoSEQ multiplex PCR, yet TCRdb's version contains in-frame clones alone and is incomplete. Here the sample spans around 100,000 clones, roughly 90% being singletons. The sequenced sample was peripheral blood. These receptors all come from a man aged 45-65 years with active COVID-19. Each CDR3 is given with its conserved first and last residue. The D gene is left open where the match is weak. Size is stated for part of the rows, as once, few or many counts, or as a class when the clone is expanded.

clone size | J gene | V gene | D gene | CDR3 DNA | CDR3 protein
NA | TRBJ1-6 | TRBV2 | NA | TGTGCCAGCAGGGCAGGCCCTAATTCACCCCTCCACTTT | CASRAGPNSPLHF
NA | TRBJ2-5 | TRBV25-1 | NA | TGTGCCAGCAGTGAAAGTTCTAGCTTCGTGGAGACCCAGTACTTC | CASSESSSFVETQYF
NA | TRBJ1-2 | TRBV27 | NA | TGTGCCAGCAGTTTTGCAGGCTATTATGGCTACACCTTC | CASSFAGYYGYTF
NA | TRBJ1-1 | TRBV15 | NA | TGTGCCACCAGCAGCGGACAAATGAACACTGAAGCTTTCTTT | CATSSGQMNTEAFF
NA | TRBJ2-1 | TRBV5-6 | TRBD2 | TGTGCCAGCAGCCCACGTTGGGCTAGCGGGGGATTGAATGAGCAGTTCTTC | CASSPRWASGGLNEQFF
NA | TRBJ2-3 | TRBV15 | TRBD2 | TGTGCCACCAGCAGGGCCCGTTCATGGACTAGCGGGAGACGCTATGGCACAGATACGCAGTATTTT | CATSRARSWTSGRRYGTDTQYF
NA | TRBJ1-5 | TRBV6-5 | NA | TGTGCCAGCAGTCCCGGACTTCTCAATCAGCCCCAGCATTTT | CASSPGLLNQPQHF
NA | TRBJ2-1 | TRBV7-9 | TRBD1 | TGTGCCAGCAGCTTAGGACAGGGTGGTGAGCAGTTCTTC | CASSLGQGGEQFF
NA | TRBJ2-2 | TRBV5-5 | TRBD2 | TGTGCCAGCAGCCTGCCTCGGGGGGAGCGGGAGCTGTTTTTT | CASSLPRGERELFF
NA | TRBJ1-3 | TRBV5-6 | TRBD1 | TGTGCCAGCAGCTGGGGACAGCTGATCTCTGGAAACACCATATATTTT | CASSWGQLISGNTIYF
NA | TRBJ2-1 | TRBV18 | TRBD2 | TGTGCCAGCTCCCCTGGGACTAGCGGGAGGAATGAGCAGTTCTTC | CASSPGTSGRNEQFF
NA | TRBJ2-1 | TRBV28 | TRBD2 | TGTGCCAGCCAGCCAGGGACTAGCGACTCCTACAATGAGCAGTTCTTC | CASQPGTSDSYNEQFF
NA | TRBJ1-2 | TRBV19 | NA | TGTGCCAGTAGTATAGGGACAGACACAGTTAACTATGGCTACACCTTC | CASSIGTDTVNYGYTF
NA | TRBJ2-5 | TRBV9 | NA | TGTGCCAGCAGCGTAAGCCCCCGTAGGGGTTCAGAGACCCAGTACTTC | CASSVSPRRGSETQYF
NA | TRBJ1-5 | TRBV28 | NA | TGTGCCAGCCTTGAGGGCTCTGGGAATCAGCCCCAGCATTTT | CASLEGSGNQPQHF
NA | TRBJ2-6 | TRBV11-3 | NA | TGTGCCAGCAGCTCGACAGGTTTGCCTGGGGCCAACGTCCTGACTTTC | CASSSTGLPGANVLTF
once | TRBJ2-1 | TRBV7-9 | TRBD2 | TGTGCCAGCAGCTTAGGGTTGCGGGAGATCAATGAGCAGTTCTTC | CASSLGLREINEQFF
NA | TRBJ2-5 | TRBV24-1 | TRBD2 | TGTGCCACCAGTGACCCTAGCGGGAGGGCCGGGGAGACCCAGTACTTC | CATSDPSGRAGETQYF
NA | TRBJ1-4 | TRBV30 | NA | TGTGCTTGCGGGGGGTTCGAAAAACTGTTTTTT | CACGGFEKLFF
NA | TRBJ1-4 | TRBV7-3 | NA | TGTGCCAGCAGCCTAGCAGGGGATGAAAAACTGTTTTTT | CASSLAGDEKLFF
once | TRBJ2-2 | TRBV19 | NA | TGTGCCAGTAGCAGAACGGGACTTTTCACCGGGGAGCTGTTTTTT | CASSRTGLFTGELFF
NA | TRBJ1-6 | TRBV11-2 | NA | TGTGCCAGCAGCTTAGCTCAGTGGCGGAGTTCACCCCTCCACTTT | CASSLAQWRSSPLHF
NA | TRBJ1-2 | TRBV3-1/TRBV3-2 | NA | TGTGCCAGCAGCCAAGGCGGGATTGGCTACACCTTC | CASSQGGIGYTF
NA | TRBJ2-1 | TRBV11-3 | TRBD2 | TGTGCCAGCAGCCGTGCCGAGAGCGGGGGAGTTTACAATGAGCAGTTCTTC | CASSRAESGGVYNEQFF
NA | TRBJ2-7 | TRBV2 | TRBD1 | TGTGCCAGCGGGGGGACAGGTTTTGCCTACGAGCAGTACTTC | CASGGTGFAYEQYF
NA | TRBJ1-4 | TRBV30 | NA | TGTGCCTGGAGTGTAGAGCGGATTAATGAAAAACTGTTTTTT | CAWSVERINEKLFF
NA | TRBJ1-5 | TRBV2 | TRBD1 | TGTGCCAGCAGGCCGGGACAGGGGGGCAATCAGCCCCAGCATTTT | CASRPGQGGNQPQHF
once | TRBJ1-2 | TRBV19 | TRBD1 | TGTGCCAGTAGTCCCCAGCCGGGACAGGGAAACTATGGCTACACCTTC | CASSPQPGQGNYGYTF
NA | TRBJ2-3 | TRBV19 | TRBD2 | TGTGCCAGTAGTGCAACCGGGACTAGCGGGTTGAACACAGATACGCAGTATTTT | CASSATGTSGLNTDTQYF
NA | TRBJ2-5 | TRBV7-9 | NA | TGTGCCAGCAGCAGAAGGGCCGAGGGAGAGACCCAGTACTTC | CASSRRAEGETQYF
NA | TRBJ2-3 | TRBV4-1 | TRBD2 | TGCGCCAGCAGCCAAGGACTAGCGGGGGGCGAGCGTACGCAGTATTTT | CASSQGLAGGERTQYF
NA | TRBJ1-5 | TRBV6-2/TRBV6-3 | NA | TGTGCCAGCAGTTACTCAGGGAAGGAGGAGAAGCCCCAGCATTTT | CASSYSGKEEKPQHF
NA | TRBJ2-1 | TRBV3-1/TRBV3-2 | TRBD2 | TGTGCCAGCAGCCAAGAACGAATAGCGGGGCAATGGCAGTTCTTC | CASSQERIAGQWQFF
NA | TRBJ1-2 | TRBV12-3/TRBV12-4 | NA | TGTGCCAGCAGTTTACCGGGTGGCTACACCTTC | CASSLPGGYTF
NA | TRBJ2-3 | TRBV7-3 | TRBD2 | TGTGCCAGCAGCTTCCAGAGTCCCGGGACTAGCGGAGCTGGTGGTACGCAGTATTTT | CASSFQSPGTSGAGGTQYF
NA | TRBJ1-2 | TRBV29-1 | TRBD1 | TGCAGCGCCCAAGGACAGGGAAGGGATGGCTACACCTTC | CSAQGQGRDGYTF
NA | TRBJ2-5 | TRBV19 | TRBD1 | TGTGCCAGTGGGGACAGGGTAGGCCGCGCCCAGTACTTC | CASGDRVGRAQYF
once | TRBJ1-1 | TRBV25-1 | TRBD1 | TGTGCCAGCGCTCCCGGGACAGTGAACACTGAAGCTTTCTTT | CASAPGTVNTEAFF